This T cell receptor (beta chain) was found in a study of T cells in Graves' hyperthyroidism and ophthalmopathy. Study in general: Peripheral blood was obtained at initial diagnosis, preceding any treatment. Study-level points and caveats: Blood also showed most of the thyroid clonotypes that were expanded above 0.001.

RNA transcripts were the template for amplifying TCR beta CDR3 regions. Researchers ran a first-round RT-PCR on the TCR CDR3 using the HTBI primer set. MiXCR, run by TCRdb on the multiplex PCR reads, gives a single entry per CDR3 protein. The sample records hundreds of thousands of distinct CDR3 sequences, roughly 40% being singletons. Germline V gene data show CDR1 as MNHEY and CDR2 as SVGAGI. CDR3 length equals 12 residues. The V end was cut by 8 bases, the J end by 0 bases, with 8 bases between. As to this clonotype: What it binds is unknown.

The sample comprised blood. J is TRBJ2-7 and V is TRBV6-5, with D uncertain. This TCR came from a man aged 18 to 29 with Graves' hyperthyroidism. The CDR3 sequence is CASESASYEQYF. Here the CDR3 DNA reads TGTGCCAGCGAGTCGGCCTCCTACGAGCAGTACTTC.